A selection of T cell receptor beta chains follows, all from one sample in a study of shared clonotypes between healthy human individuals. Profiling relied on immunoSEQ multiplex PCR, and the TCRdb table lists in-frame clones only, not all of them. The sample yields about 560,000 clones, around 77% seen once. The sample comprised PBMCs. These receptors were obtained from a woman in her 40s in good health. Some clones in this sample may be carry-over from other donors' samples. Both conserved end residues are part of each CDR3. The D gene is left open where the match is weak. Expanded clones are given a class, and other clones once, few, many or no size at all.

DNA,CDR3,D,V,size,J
TGTGCCAGCAGTTCCCGACTAGCGGGAGCTCTCGAGCAGTACTTC,CASSSRLAGALEQYF,TRBD2,TRBV28,NA,TRBJ2-7
TGCAGCGTTGACGGCGGGGGCGGCACAGATACGCAGTATTTT,CSVDGGGGTDTQYF,NA,TRBV29-1,once,TRBJ2-3
TGCGCCAGCAGCCAAGTTTTTCAATCGTGGGACAGGGACTCCTACGAGCAGTACTTC,CASSQVFQSWDRDSYEQYF,TRBD1,TRBV4-1,NA,TRBJ2-7
TGCGCCAGCAGCGGGGGTGAGGTTGGCTACACCTTC,CASSGGEVGYTF,NA,TRBV5-1,NA,TRBJ1-2
TGTGCCAGCAGCTTGGCCCCGTACTTC,CASSLAPYF,NA,TRBV5-4,NA,TRBJ2-7
TGTGCCAGCAGCTCGCGGGGCACAGATACGCAGTATTTT,CASSSRGTDTQYF,NA,TRBV11-3,NA,TRBJ2-3
TGTGCCATCGCTATCTCTGGAAACACCATATATTTT,CAIAISGNTIYF,NA,TRBV7-9,NA,TRBJ1-3
TGCAGCGTTGTACTAGTCTACAATGAGCAGTTCTTC,CSVVLVYNEQFF,NA,TRBV29-1,NA,TRBJ2-1
TGCGCCAGCAGCTTGGAAGGACAGGGGGAAACTGAAGCTTTCTTT,CASSLEGQGETEAFF,TRBD1,TRBV5-1,NA,TRBJ1-1
TGCAGTGCCTGGGAGGGCGCGGCTTTCTTT,CSAWEGAAFF,NA,TRBV20-1,NA,TRBJ1-1
TGTGCCAGCAGTCCCGGACAGGGTGGGGGCACAGATACGCAGTATTTT,CASSPGQGGGTDTQYF,TRBD1,TRBV27,NA,TRBJ2-3
TGTGCCAGCTCACCACCGGGACAGGGGTACGAGCAGTACTTC,CASSPPGQGYEQYF,TRBD1,TRBV18,NA,TRBJ2-7
TGTGCCAGCAGCTTGGGATCAATCCAAGAGACCCAGTACTTC,CASSLGSIQETQYF,NA,TRBV5-4,NA,TRBJ2-5
TGTGCCAGCAGCTTAGGGGGCCGCCAAGAGACCCAGTACTTC,CASSLGGRQETQYF,NA,TRBV7-3,NA,TRBJ2-5
TGCGCCAGCAGCTTGCTCCTTCAGAACACTGAAGCTTTCTTT,CASSLLLQNTEAFF,NA,TRBV5-1,NA,TRBJ1-1
TGTGCCAGCAGGGATATTACAGGGACCACCGGGGAGCTGTTTTTT,CASRDITGTTGELFF,NA,TRBV27,NA,TRBJ2-2
TGTGCCAGCAGCCTTTCCCTTCCCTACGAGCAGTACTTC,CASSLSLPYEQYF,NA,TRBV27,few,TRBJ2-7
TGTGCCAGCAGCTTAGAACAGGGGGCGTGGAATGAGCAGTTCTTC,CASSLEQGAWNEQFF,TRBD1,TRBV7-8,NA,TRBJ2-1
TGCGCTAGCAGTCCCCACGGGGCTGGGACCGGGGAGCTGTTTTTT,CASSPHGAGTGELFF,NA,TRBV27,few,TRBJ2-2
TGCGCCAGCAGCTGGGAACTGCTAGCGGGTCACAATGAGCAGTTCTTC,CASSWELLAGHNEQFF,TRBD2,TRBV5-1,NA,TRBJ2-1
TGTGCCAGCAGTGGCCGGCTAGCGGGACCCACAGATACGCAGTATTTT,CASSGRLAGPTDTQYF,TRBD2,TRBV2,once,TRBJ2-3
TGTGCCATCAGCCCGACAGGGTTTGACACTGAAGCTTTCTTT,CAISPTGFDTEAFF,TRBD1,TRBV10-3,NA,TRBJ1-1
TGTGCCAGCAGTTACTCGCAGAGCTCTGGAAACACCATATATTTT,CASSYSQSSGNTIYF,NA,TRBV6-5,NA,TRBJ1-3
TGTGCCAGTAGAACCAGCAGGGACAATGAGCAGTTCTTC,CASRTSRDNEQFF,NA,TRBV19,NA,TRBJ2-1
TGTGCCAGCACCCGGGACAGCGTCACCTACGAGCAGTACTTC,CASTRDSVTYEQYF,TRBD1,TRBV10-3,many,TRBJ2-7
TGTGCCAGTACTCTCGGGGGGAGGGGAGATCAAGAGACCCAGTACTTC,CASTLGGRGDQETQYF,TRBD2,TRBV28,NA,TRBJ2-5
TGCGCCAGCAGCTTGGCCCCATCGGGACAGGGCTACGAGCAGTACTTC,CASSLAPSGQGYEQYF,TRBD1,TRBV5-1,few,TRBJ2-7
TGTGCCAGCAGCGTAAACCCGGGGCGGAATGAAAAACTGTTTTTT,CASSVNPGRNEKLFF,NA,TRBV9,NA,TRBJ1-4
TGTGCCAGCAGCTTAGTTCCAGCAGATACGCAGTATTTT,CASSLVPADTQYF,NA,TRBV7-2,NA,TRBJ2-3
TGTGCCAGCAGCGCCACTCGACACCCAGGGGCGGATAACGGCAATCAGCCCCAGCATTTT,CASSATRHPGADNGNQPQHF,NA,TRBV6-4,many,TRBJ1-5
TGCGCCAGCACCAGGGGGACCAATGAGCAGTTCTTC,CASTRGTNEQFF,TRBD1,TRBV4-1,NA,TRBJ2-1
TGTGCCAGCAGCTCCTACCTCTCTGGGGCCAACGTCCTGACTTTC,CASSSYLSGANVLTF,NA,TRBV5-4,NA,TRBJ2-6
TGTGCCTGGAGTGTAGGGTTCGGGACTGAAGCTTTCTTT,CAWSVGFGTEAFF,NA,TRBV30,NA,TRBJ1-1
TGCGCCAGCTCCGGGGAGGGTGGAACTGGAAACACCATATATTTT,CASSGEGGTGNTIYF,NA,TRBV5-1,NA,TRBJ1-3
TGTGCCAGCAGAACCCGGGGTTCGGGAGTGGGTAGCACCGGGGAGCTGTTTTTT,CASRTRGSGVGSTGELFF,NA,TRBV7-9,once,TRBJ2-2
TGTGCCAGTCAGTACAGGGGTCCCTACGAGCAGTACTTC,CASQYRGPYEQYF,TRBD1,TRBV2,once,TRBJ2-7
TGTGCCAGCAGTTTAAACAGGGGTCGAGGCTACACCTTC,CASSLNRGRGYTF,TRBD1,TRBV27,NA,TRBJ1-2
TGTGCCAGCAGCTTAGAGGCCACCACTGGCGGGCAGTACTTC,CASSLEATTGGQYF,NA,TRBV7-2,once,TRBJ2-7
TGTGCCAGCAGCCGACAGGGGGCCAACACTGAAGCTTTCTTT,CASSRQGANTEAFF,TRBD1,TRBV6-5,NA,TRBJ1-1
TGTGCCAGCAGCGTTCCGGGGGCAGAAAACATTCAGTACTTC,CASSVPGAENIQYF,NA,TRBV28,NA,TRBJ2-4
TGTGCCAGCAGCAAGCGGGAGGGGAACACCGGGGAGCTGTTTTTT,CASSKREGNTGELFF,TRBD2,TRBV9,NA,TRBJ2-2